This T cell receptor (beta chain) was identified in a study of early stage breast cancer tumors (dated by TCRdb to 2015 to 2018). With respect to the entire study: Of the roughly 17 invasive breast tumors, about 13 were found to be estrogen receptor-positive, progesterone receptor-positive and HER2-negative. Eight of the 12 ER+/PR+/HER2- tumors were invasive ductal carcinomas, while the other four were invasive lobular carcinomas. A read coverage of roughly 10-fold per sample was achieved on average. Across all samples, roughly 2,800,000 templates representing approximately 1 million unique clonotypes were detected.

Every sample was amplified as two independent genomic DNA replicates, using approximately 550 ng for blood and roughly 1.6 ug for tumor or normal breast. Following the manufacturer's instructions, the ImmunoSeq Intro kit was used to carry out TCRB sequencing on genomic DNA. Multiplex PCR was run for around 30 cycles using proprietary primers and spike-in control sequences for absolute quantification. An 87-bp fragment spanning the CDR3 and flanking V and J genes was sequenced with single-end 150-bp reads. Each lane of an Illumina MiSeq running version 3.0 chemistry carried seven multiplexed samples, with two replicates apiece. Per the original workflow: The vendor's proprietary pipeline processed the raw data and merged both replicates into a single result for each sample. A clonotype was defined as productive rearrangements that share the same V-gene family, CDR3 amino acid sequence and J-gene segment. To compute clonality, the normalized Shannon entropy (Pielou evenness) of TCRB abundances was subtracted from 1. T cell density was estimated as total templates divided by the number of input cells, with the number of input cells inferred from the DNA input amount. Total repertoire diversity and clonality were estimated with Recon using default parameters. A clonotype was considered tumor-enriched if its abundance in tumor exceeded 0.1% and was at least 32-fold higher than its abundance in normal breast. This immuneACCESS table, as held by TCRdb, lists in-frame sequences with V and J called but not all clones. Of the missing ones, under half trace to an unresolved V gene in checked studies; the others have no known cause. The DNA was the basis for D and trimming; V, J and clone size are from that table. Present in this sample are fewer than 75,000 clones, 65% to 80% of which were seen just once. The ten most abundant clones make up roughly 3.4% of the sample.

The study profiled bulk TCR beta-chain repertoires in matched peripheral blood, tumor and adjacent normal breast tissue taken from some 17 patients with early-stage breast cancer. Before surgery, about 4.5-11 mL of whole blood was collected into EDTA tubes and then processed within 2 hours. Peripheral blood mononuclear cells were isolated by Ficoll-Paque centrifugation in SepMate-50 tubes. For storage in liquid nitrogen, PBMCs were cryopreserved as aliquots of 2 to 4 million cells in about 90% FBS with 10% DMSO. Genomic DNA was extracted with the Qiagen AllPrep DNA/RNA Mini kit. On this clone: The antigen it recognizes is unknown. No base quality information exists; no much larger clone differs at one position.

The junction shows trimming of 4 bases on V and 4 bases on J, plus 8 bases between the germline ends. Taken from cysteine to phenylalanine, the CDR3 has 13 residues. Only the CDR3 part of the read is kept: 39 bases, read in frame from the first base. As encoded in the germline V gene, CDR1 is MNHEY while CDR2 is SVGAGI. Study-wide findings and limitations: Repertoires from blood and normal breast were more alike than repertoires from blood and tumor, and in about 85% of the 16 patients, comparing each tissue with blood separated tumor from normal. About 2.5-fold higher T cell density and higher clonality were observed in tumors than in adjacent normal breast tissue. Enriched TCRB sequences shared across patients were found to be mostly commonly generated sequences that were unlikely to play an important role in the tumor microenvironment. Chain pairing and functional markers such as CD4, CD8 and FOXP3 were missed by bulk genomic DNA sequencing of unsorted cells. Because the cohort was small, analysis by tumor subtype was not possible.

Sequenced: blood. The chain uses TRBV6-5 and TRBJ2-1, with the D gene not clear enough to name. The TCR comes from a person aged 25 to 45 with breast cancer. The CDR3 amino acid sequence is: CASSFRDYNEQFF. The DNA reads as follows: TGTGCCAGCAGTTTTAGGGATTACAATGAGCAGTTCTTC.